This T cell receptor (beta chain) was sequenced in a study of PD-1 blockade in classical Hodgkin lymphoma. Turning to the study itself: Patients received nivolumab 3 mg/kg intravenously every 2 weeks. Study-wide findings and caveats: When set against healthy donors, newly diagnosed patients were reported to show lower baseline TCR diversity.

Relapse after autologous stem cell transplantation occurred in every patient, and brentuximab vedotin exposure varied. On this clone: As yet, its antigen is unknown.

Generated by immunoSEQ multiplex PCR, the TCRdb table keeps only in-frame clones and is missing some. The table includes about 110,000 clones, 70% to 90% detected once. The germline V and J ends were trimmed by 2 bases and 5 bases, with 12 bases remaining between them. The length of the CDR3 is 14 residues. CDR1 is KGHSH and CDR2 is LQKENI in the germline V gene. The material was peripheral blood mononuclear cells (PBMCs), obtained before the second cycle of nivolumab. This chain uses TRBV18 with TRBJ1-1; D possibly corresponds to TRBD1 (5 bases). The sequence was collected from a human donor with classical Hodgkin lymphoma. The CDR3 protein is CASSPEGLGTEAFF. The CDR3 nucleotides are TGTGCCAGCTCACCAGAGGGGCTGGGGACTGAAGCTTTCTTT.